Presented here are 19 T cell receptor beta chains from one specimen sequenced in a study of cytomegalovirus exposure and HLA in healthy donors. PCR amplification relied on 60 Vbeta primers (plus 13 Jbeta primers). TCRdb's table, derived via immunoSEQ multiplex PCR, lists solely in-frame clones and lacks some. Of 220,000 or so clones in the sample, 82% were seen once. The sequencing sample was made of PBMCs. The receptors shown here come from a woman in her 40s in good health and CMV-seronegative.

The chain is built from TRBV14 and TRBJ1-4, with D perhaps matching TRBD1 (5 bases). Germline CDR1 SGHDN, CDR2 FVKESK. The CDR3 contains 17 residues. With 4 bases removed from V and 0 bases from J, the gap between germline ends came to 15 bases. CDR3 residues: CASSPIGRGATNEKLFF. For the CDR3, the DNA is TGTGCCAGCAGCCCGATAGGGAGGGGAGCAACTAATGAAAAACTGTTTTTT.

This chain connects TRBV5-1 to TRBJ2-5, with a tentative D call TRBD2 (5 bases). The CDR3 sequence is 16 residues long. The germline CDR1 and CDR2 sequences are SGHRS and YFSETQ. The V gene lost 4 bases and the J gene lost 5 bases, with 21 bases spanning the gap. The CDR3 protein is CASSHGAGEAWETQYF. The CDR3 nucleotides are TGCGCCAGCAGCCATGGCGCGGGTGAGGCGTGGGAGACCCAGTACTTC.

The chain combines TRBV5-1 with TRBJ2-5, with TRBD1 matching 8 bases. The CDR3 contains 14 residues. Germline CDR1 reads SGHRS; CDR2 reads YFSETQ. V was clipped by 4 bases and J by 1 base; unmatched bases: 3. In DNA, the CDR3 is TGCGCCAGCAGCCCGGGACAGGCCCAAGAGACCCAGTACTTC. Protein sequence: CASSPGQAQETQYF.

The genes are TRBV5-1 and TRBJ1-3; D uncertain. Trimming left V 4 bases short and J 0 bases short, with 14 bases between. Germline CDR1 SGHRS, CDR2 YFSETQ. The CDR3 sequence is 16 residues long. The CDR3 DNA reads TGCGCCAGCAGCCCAACTACTGTAAACTCTGGAAACACCATATATTTT. Protein: CASSPTTVNSGNTIYF.

This sequence joins TRBV6-4 and TRBJ1-1, with a possible D match to TRBD1 (6 bases). V lost 6 bases and J 6 bases, leaving 17 bases between the germline ends. CDR1 is MRHNA, CDR2 SNTAGT, per germline. The length of the CDR3 is 14 residues. The CDR3 DNA follows: TGTGCCAGCAGCCCTGAGGGGGTAATCTCTGAAGCTTTCTTT. Translated, it gives CASSPEGVISEAFF.

The chain recombines TRBV27 with TRBJ2-7; D gene unclear. Trimming cost V 0 bases and J 2 bases, with 5 bases left between them. Germline CDR1 MNHEY, CDR2 SMNVEV (reference sequence). The CDR3 is made up of 13 amino acids. The CDR3 region has the DNA TGTGCCAGCAGTTTATCACAGCCCTACGAGCAGTACTTC. Amino acid sequence: CASSLSQPYEQYF.

The chain uses TRBV5-1 and TRBJ1-3; TRBD1 matches 8 bases. The length of the CDR3 is 16 residues. V lost 4 bases to trimming and J lost 4 bases; unmatched junction nucleotides: 10. Germline CDR1 is SGHRS and CDR2 is YFSETQ. CDR3 sequence (DNA): TGCGCCAGCAGCCCACGACAGGGGCCGGGGGGAAACACCATATATTTT. Translation: CASSPRQGPGGNTIYF.

The J gene is TRBJ2-5, the V gene TRBV4-1; D might be TRBD1 (6 bases). Trimming took off 3 bases at V and 1 base at J, with 12 bases between the two ends. CDR1 and CDR2 (germline): MGHRA, YSYEKL. CDR3 length: 15 amino acids. The chain's CDR3 is CASSHLTGLQETQYF. In DNA form, the CDR3 reads TGCGCCAGCAGCCACCTAACAGGGCTCCAAGAGACCCAGTACTTC.

The chain has TRBV19 and TRBJ1-4, with D unclear. V was trimmed by 3 bases and J by 7 bases, leaving 15 bases between them. Germline loops: CDR1 LNHDA, CDR2 SQIVND (reference sequence). The length of the CDR3 is 15 residues. The CDR3 sequence: CASSIWEAWGEKLFF. Here the CDR3 DNA reads TGTGCCAGTAGTATTTGGGAGGCCTGGGGTGAAAAACTGTTTTTT.

The rearrangement uses TRBV4-2 and TRBJ2-1, with D uncertain. Between the trimmed V and J ends, which lost 0 bases and 5 bases, there was a span of 17 bases. Per germline, CDR1 LGHNA and CDR2 YNFKEQ. The CDR3 runs 17 residues. The chain's CDR3 is CASSQDIHNPLHNEQFF. CDR3 DNA: TGTGCCAGCAGCCAAGATATTCACAACCCCCTCCACAATGAGCAGTTCTTC.

The chain carries TRBV4-1 and TRBJ1-2, with no clear D. V lost 4 bases, J lost 0 bases, and 12 bases lay in between. This CDR3 is 15 amino acids long. Germline-derived CDR1 and CDR2 are MGHRA and YSYEKL. CDR3 loop: CASSPKMGANYGYTF. CDR3 sequence (DNA): TGCGCCAGCAGCCCTAAGATGGGAGCTAACTATGGCTACACCTTC.

The rearrangement links TRBV27 to TRBJ2-3; D gene unclear. The V end lost 1 base, the J end lost 4 bases, and 15 bases lay between the germline ends. Looked up from germline, CDR1 is MNHEY and CDR2 is SMNVEV (reference sequence). This CDR3 region has 16 residues. The CDR3 sequence is CASSLYAPGSADTQYF. CDR3 sequence (DNA): TGTGCCAGCAGTTTATATGCTCCAGGTAGTGCAGATACGCAGTATTTT.

The chain links TRBV18 to TRBJ2-7, with a possible D match to TRBD2 (6 bases). V shed 7 bases and J shed 7 bases, with 17 bases lying between them. The CDR3 runs to 13 residues. From germline, CDR1 is KGHSH and CDR2 LQKENI. CDR3 bases: TGTGCCAGCTTAACCGACTCCCGGGGGGAGCAGTACTTC. Translation: CASLTDSRGEQYF.

This CDR3 is CASSLATSGYYEQYF. The DNA of the CDR3 is TGTGCCAGCAGCTTAGCGACTAGCGGGTACTACGAGCAGTACTTC. The chain joins TRBV7-9 to TRBJ2-7; 10 nucleotides agree with TRBD2. The CDR3 runs to 15 residues. V lost 0 bases, J lost 3 bases, and 2 bases stayed unmatched. Germline CDR1 is SEHNR and CDR2 is FQNEAQ (reference sequence).

The genes are TRBV27 and TRBJ2-5; 16 bases match TRBD2. The junction had 6 bases not matched to a gene; V was cut back by 3 bases and J by 5 bases. Germline CDR1 reads MNHEY; CDR2 reads SMNVEV (reference sequence). CDR3 length: 17 residues. This CDR3 is CASSFLGLAGGPETQYF. The CDR3 bases are TGTGCCAGCAGTTTCCTGGGACTAGCGGGAGGGCCTGAGACCCAGTACTTC.

V usage is TRBV28 and J usage is TRBJ2-1, with 10 nucleotides matching TRBD2. V shed 8 bases, J shed 6 bases, and the junction held 13 bases outside the gene matches. CDR3 length equals 16 residues. Germline lookup yields CDR1 MDHEN and CDR2 SYDVKM. The chain's CDR3 is CASLTSGVDQVNEQFF. DNA for the CDR3: TGTGCCAGCTTAACTAGCGGGGTCGACCAAGTCAATGAGCAGTTCTTC.

Written as DNA, the CDR3 is TGTGCCAGCAGTCGCGACAGGGGGGGGCAGCCCCAGCATTTT. Encoded protein: CASSRDRGGQPQHF. The chain employs TRBV27 and TRBJ1-5; 9 bases are shared with TRBD1. From germline, CDR1 is MNHEY and CDR2 SMNVEV (reference sequence). Losses at the gene ends were 5 bases for V and 7 bases for J; bases not matched to a gene: 6. This CDR3 contains 14 residues.

This clone was observed once. Additional DNA sequences in this sample encode the identical CDR3. V gene TRBV5-4 combines with J gene TRBJ2-7; weak D call: TRBD1 (6 bases). The germline V gene encodes CDR1 SGHNT and CDR2 YYREEE (reference sequence). The CDR3 has 14 amino acids. Trimming stripped 0 bases from V and 2 bases from J, with 9 bases between. DNA for the CDR3: TGTGCCAGCAGCTTGGGCGCAGGGGCCTACGAGCAGTACTTC. The encoded protein is CASSLGAGAYEQYF. The full variable domain, rest sourced from reference TRBV5-4 and TRBJ2-7, is ETGVTQSPTHLIKTRGQQVTLRCSSQSGHNTVSWYQQALGQGPQFIFQYYREEENGRGNFPPRFSGLQFPNYSSELNVNALELDDSALYLCASSLGAGAYEQYFGPGTRLTVT.

The chain links TRBV5-1 to TRBJ1-1, with D unclear. Deletions cut 3 bases from V and 5 bases from J, with 11 bases between. CDR3 length: 13 amino acids. Looked up from germline, CDR1 is SGHRS and CDR2 is YFSETQ. CDR3 sequence reads: CASSYYRETEAFF. In DNA, the CDR3 is TGCGCCAGCAGCTACTACCGGGAGACTGAAGCTTTCTTT. The full variable domain, with the rest looked up from reference TRBV5-1 and TRBJ1-1, is KAGVTQTPRYLIKTRGQQVTLSCSPISGHRSVSWYQQTPGQGLQFLFEYFSETQRNKGNFPGRFSGRQFSNSRSEMNVSTLELGDSALYLCASSYYRETEAFFGQGTRLTVV.